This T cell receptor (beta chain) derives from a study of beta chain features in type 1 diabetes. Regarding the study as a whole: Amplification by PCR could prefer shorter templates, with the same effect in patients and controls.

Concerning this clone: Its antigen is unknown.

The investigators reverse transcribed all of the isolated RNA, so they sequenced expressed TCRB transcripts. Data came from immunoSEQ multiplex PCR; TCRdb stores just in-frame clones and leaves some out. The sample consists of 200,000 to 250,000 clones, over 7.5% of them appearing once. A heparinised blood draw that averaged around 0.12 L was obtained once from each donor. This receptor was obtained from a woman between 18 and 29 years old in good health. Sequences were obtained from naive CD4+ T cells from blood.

CDR3 nucleotide sequence: TGTGCCAGCAGCTCTACAGGGACACCACCTTATGGCTACACCTTC. This translates into CASSSTGTPPYGYTF. The chain is built from TRBV11-2 and TRBJ1-2; tentative D call: TRBD1 (6 bases). The length of the CDR3 is 15 residues. V lost 4 bases and J 5 bases, leaving 17 bases between the germline ends. Looked up from germline, CDR1 is SGHAT and CDR2 is FQNNGV.